The source of this T cell receptor beta chain is a study of vaccination effects on CD4 cells after COVID-19. Study-level points and caveats: In the late period after vaccination, infection- and vaccine-induced clones contracted markedly.

The culture ran for 10 days, and then CD4+ T cells were isolated. The vaccine given was either BNT162b2 or mRNA-1273, in two doses. Replacing half the medium with IL-2 medium was done on days 3 and 7. Regarding this clone: Its antigen is not identified.

This CDR3 region has 15 residues. Germline CDR1 and CDR2: DFQATT and SNEGSKA (reference sequence). V was pared by 3 bases and J by 4 bases, with 8 bases of the junction left unmatched. Generated by immunoSEQ multiplex PCR, the TCRdb table keeps only in-frame clones and is missing some. The table shows about 47,000 clones, with about three quarters occurring only once. This clonotype was sampled from a human donor who received a COVID-19 vaccine. The chain combines TRBV20-1 with TRBJ2-2; 7 positions agree with TRBD1. Sequencing used CD4+ T cells from PBMCs cultured without peptide, obtained after COVID-19 vaccination. The CDR3 DNA reads as TGCAGTGCTAGTAGAAGGACAGGAGGCACCGGGGAGCTGTTTTTT. This gives the protein CSASRRTGGTGELFF.